Included here is one TCR beta chain sequence, with context. Looked up from germline, CDR1 is SGHTA and CDR2 is FQGTGA. Trimming removed 2 bases from V and 2 bases from J; junction bases left unmatched: 2. This CDR3 contains 15 residues. In the original analysis: Nucleated cell number was recorded as an estimate derived from reference gene primer amplification. Profiled with immunoSEQ multiplex PCR; TCRdb holds only in-frame clones, not every one. V and J calls and clone size are given by that table; D and trimming were obtained from the DNA. The sample has about 140,000 clones; 88% are singletons. This sample was taken from a study of blood T cell repertoires in COVID-19. Study at large: Samples came from the United States, Italy and Spain, spanning acute and convalescent COVID-19. The analysed material was cDNA or gDNA that came from T cells, B-cell-depleted T cells, or PBMCs.

This receptor was obtained from a man aged 45 to 65 with active or convalescent COVID-19. Sequencing was done on a sample of peripheral blood. The chain couples TRBV7-3 to TRBJ2-3, with 9 bases that match TRBD2. CDR3 amino acids: CASSLGTSPTDTQYF. The CDR3 DNA is TGTGCCAGCAGCTTAGGGACTAGCCCCACAGATACGCAGTATTTT.